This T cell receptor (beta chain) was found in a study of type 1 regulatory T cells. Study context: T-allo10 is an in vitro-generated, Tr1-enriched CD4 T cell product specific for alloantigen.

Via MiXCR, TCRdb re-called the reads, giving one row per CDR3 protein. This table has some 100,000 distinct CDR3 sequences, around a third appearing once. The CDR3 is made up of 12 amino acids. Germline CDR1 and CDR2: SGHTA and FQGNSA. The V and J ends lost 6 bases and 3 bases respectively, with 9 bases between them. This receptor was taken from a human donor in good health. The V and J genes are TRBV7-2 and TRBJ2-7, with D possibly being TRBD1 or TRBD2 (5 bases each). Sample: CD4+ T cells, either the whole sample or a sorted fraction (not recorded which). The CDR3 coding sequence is TGTGCCAGCAGTAGGGACCTCTACGAGCAGTACTTC. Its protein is CASSRDLYEQYF.